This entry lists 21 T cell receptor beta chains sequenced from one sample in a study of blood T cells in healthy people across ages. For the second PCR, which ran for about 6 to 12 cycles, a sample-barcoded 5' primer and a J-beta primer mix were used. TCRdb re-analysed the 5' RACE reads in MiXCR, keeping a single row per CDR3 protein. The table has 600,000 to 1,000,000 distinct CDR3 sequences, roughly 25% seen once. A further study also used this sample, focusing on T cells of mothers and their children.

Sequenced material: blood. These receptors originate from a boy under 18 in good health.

The DNA for the CDR3 is TGTGCCAGCAGTGACCCGGGACAGGGGGACTATGGCTACACCTTC. It translates to CASSDPGQGDYGYTF. The V gene is TRBV25-1, the J gene TRBJ1-2; 11 bases agree with TRBD1. Germline loops: CDR1 MGHDK, CDR2 SYGVNS. After removal of 3 bases from V and 3 bases from J, the junction contained 3 bases not matched to a gene. The CDR3 length is 15 residues.

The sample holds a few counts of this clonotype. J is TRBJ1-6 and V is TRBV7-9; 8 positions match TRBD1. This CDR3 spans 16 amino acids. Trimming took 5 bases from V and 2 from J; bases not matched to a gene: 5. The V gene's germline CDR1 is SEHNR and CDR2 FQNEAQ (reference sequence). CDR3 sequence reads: CASSTGQGAYNSPLHF. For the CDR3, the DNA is TGTGCCAGCAGCACCGGACAGGGCGCCTATAATTCACCCCTCCACTTT.

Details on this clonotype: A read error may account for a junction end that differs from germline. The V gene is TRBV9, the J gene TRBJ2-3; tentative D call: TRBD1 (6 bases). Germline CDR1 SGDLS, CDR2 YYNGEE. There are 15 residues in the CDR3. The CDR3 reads CGSTPQTGLADTQYF. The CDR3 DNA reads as TGTGGCAGCACCCCACAGACAGGACTGGCAGATACGCAGTATTTT.

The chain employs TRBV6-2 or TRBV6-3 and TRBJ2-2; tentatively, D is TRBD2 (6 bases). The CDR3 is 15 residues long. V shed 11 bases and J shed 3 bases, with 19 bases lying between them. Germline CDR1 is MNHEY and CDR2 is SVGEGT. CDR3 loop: CACMGGTYHTGELFF. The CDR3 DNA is TGTGCCTGCATGGGCGGGACGTATCACACCGGGGAGCTGTTTTTT.

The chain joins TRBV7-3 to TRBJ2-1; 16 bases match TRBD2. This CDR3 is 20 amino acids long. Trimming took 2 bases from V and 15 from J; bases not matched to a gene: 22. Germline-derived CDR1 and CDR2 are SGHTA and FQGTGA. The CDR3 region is CASSLVWSGTSGRAKDRPFF. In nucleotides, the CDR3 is TGTGCCAGCAGCTTAGTCTGGTCCGGGACTAGCGGGAGGGCTAAGGATCGGCCGTTCTTC. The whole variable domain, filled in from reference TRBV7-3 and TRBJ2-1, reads GAGVSQTPSNKVTEKGKYVELRCDPISGHTALYWYRQSLGQGPEFLIYFQGTGAADDSGLPNDRFFAVRPEGSVSTLKIQRTERGDSAVYLCASSLVWSGTSGRAKDRPFFGPGTRLTVL.

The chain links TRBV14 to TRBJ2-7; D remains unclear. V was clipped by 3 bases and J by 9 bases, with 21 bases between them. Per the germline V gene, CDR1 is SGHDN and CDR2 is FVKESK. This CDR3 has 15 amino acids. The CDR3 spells CASSHRDPSLWGQYF. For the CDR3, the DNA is TGTGCCAGCAGCCACCGTGACCCAAGCCTCTGGGGGCAGTACTTC.

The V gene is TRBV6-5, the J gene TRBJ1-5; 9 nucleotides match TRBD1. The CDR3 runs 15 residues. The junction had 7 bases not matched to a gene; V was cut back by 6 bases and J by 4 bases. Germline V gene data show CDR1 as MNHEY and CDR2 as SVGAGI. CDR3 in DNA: TGTGCCAGCAGAAAGGACAGGGGCCATAATCAGCCCCAGCATTTT. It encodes CASRKDRGHNQPQHF.

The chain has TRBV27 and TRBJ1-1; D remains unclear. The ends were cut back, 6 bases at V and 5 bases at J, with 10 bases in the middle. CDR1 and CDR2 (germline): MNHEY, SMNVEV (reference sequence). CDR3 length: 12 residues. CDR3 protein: CASRKKGTEAFF. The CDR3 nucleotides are TGTGCCAGCAGAAAAAAAGGGACTGAAGCTTTCTTT.

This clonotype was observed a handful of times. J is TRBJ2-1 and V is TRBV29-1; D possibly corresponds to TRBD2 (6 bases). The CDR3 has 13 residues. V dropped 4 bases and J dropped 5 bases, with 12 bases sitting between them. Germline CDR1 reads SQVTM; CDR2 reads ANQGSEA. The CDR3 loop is CSVGPWGDNEQFF. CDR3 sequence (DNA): TGCAGCGTTGGACCGTGGGGGGACAATGAGCAGTTCTTC.

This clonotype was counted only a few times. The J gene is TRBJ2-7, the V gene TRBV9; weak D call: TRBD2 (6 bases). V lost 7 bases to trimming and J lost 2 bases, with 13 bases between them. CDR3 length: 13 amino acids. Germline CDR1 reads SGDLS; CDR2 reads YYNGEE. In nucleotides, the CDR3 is TGTGCCAGCGGATCAACTAGCCCCTACGAGCAGTACTTC. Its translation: CASGSTSPYEQYF.

The CDR3 loop reads CASSRQGLNYGYTF. CDR3 nucleotides: TGTGCCAGCAGCCGACAGGGGCTCAACTATGGCTACACCTTC. The chain has TRBV5-6 and TRBJ1-2; TRBD1 matches at 8 bases. Trimming at V came to 4 bases and at J to 2 bases, leaving 4 bases not matched to a gene. CDR3 size: 14 residues. Looked up from germline, CDR1 is SGHDT and CDR2 is YYEEEE.

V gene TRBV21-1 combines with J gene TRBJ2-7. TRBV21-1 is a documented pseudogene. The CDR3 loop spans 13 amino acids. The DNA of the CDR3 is TGTGCCAGCAGCAAGGACCGTTCCTACGAGCAGTACTTC. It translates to CASSKDRSYEQYF.

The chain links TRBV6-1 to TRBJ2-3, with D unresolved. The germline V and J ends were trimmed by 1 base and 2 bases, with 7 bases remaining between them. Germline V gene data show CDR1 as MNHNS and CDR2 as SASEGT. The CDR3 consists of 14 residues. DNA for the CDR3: TGTGCCAGCAGTGAAGGTTTCTCCACAGATACGCAGTATTTT. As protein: CASSEGFSTDTQYF.

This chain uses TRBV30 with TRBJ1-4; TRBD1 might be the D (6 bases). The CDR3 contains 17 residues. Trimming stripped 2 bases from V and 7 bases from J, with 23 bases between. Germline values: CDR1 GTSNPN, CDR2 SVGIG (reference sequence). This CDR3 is CAWSSGQWYTVGEKLFF. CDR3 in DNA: TGTGCCTGGAGTTCCGGACAGTGGTATACCGTAGGTGAAAAACTGTTTTTT. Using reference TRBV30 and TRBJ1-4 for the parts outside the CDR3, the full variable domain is SQTIHQWPATLVQPVGSPLSLECTVEGTSNPNLYWYRQAAGRGLQLLFYSVGIGQISSEVPQNLSASRPQDRQFILSSKKLLLSDSGFYLCAWSSGQWYTVGEKLFFGSGTQLSVL.

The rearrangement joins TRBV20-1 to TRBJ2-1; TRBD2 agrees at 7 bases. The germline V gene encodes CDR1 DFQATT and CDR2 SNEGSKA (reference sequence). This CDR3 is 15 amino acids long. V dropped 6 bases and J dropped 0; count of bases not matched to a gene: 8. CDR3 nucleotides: TGCAGTGCGCCGGAGACTAGCTTCTCCTACAATGAGCAGTTCTTC. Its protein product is CSAPETSFSYNEQFF.

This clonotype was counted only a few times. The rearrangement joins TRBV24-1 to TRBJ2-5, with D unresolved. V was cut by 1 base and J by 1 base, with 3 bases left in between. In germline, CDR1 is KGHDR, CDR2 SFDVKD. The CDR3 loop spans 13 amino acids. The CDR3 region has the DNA TGTGCCACCAGTGATTTCTCCCAAGAGACCCAGTACTTC. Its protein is CATSDFSQETQYF.

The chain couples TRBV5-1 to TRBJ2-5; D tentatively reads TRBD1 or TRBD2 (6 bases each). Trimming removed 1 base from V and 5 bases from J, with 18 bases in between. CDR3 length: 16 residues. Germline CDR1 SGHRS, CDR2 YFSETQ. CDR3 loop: CASSLWPGATQETQYF. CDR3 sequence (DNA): TGCGCCAGCAGCTTGTGGCCGGGGGCCACACAGGAGACCCAGTACTTC.

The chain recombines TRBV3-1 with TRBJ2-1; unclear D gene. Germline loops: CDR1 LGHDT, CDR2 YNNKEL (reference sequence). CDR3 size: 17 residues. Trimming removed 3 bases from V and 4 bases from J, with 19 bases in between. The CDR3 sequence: CASSQALRASRYNEQFF. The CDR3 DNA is TGTGCCAGCAGCCAGGCCCTCCGGGCCTCGAGGTACAATGAGCAGTTCTTC.

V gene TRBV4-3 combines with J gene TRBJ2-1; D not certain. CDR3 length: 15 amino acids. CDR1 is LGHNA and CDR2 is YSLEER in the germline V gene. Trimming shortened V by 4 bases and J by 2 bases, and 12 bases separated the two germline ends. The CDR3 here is CASSLETATYNEQFF. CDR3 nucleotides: TGCGCCAGCAGCCTCGAGACGGCCACCTACAATGAGCAGTTCTTC.

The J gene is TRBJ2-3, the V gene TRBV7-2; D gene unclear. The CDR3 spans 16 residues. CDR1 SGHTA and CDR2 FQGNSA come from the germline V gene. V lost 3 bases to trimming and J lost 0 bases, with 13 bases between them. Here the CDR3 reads CASSFGVLLSTDTQYF. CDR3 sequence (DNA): TGTGCCAGCAGCTTTGGTGTGCTTCTCAGCACAGATACGCAGTATTTT.

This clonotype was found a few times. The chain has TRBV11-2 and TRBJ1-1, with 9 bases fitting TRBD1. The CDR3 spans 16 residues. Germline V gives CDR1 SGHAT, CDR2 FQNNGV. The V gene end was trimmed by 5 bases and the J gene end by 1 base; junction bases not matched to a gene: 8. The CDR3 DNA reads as TGTGCCAGCAGCCCCCCGGGACAGGGAGGGAACACTGAAGCTTTCTTT. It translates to CASSPPGQGGNTEAFF.